The 31 T cell receptor beta chains below come from one sample, sequenced in a study of regulatory and conventional T cells in RAG deficiency. TCRdb's copy holds only in-frame clones and misses some; the assay was immunoSEQ multiplex PCR. The sample has under 30,000 clones; 75% to 95% are singletons. Regulatory T cells were sorted from blood as CD4+ CD25-high CD127-low cells. Separately, the same data were catalogued under a study of regulatory T cells. From that study: The PCR used 52 TRBV and 13 TRBJ primers.

The sequenced sample consisted of Tregs sorted from blood. These receptors all stem from a human donor in good health.

The chain carries TRBV19 and TRBJ1-4; 10 positions match TRBD1. V dropped 5 bases and J dropped 6; count of bases not matched to a gene: 6. CDR1 LNHDA and CDR2 SQIVND come from the germline V gene (reference sequence). The CDR3 sequence is 15 residues long. The CDR3: CASSVGQGVYEKLFF. CDR3 nucleotide sequence: TGTGCCAGTAGTGTCGGACAGGGGGTTTATGAAAAACTGTTTTTT.

The gene calls are TRBV20-1 and TRBJ2-7; D is unresolved. The germline V gene encodes CDR1 DFQATT and CDR2 SNEGSKA (reference sequence). Between the trimmed V and J ends, which lost 3 bases and 5 bases, there was a span of 5 bases. The CDR3 is 10 amino acids. CDR3 loop: CSASGNEQYF. CDR3 nucleotides: TGCAGTGCTAGCGGTAACGAGCAGTACTTC.

The chain links TRBV4-1 to TRBJ2-2; D uncertain. The CDR3 runs to 13 residues. V lost 1 base to trimming and J lost 5 bases, with 5 bases between them. Germline V gives CDR1 MGHRA, CDR2 YSYEKL. The CDR3 is CASSQGQTGELFF. CDR3 DNA: TGCGCCAGCAGCCAAGGGCAAACCGGGGAGCTGTTTTTT.

V and J are TRBV11-2 and TRBJ1-6; 8 nucleotides agree with TRBD1. The germline CDR1 and CDR2 sequences are SGHAT and FQNNGV. The J segment lost 10 bases and the V segment lost 4 bases, leaving 9 bases of the junction unmatched. The CDR3 length is 15 residues. The CDR3 bases are TGTGCCAGCAGCTCAGACAGGGGTCTGAGGTCACCCCTCCACTTT. Residues: CASSSDRGLRSPLHF.

The rearrangement uses TRBV11-2 and TRBJ1-2; maybe TRBD1 (5 bases). Germline CDR1 and CDR2: SGHAT and FQNNGV. The V end was cut by 2 bases, the J end by 7 bases, with 20 bases between. This CDR3 comprises 16 residues. CDR3: CASSLLGRSGGAGYTF. CDR3 in DNA: TGTGCCAGCAGCTTACTCGGACGGTCAGGCGGGGCTGGCTACACCTTC.

This chain connects TRBV20-1 to TRBJ2-7; D is uncertain. Trimming took off 6 bases at V and 2 bases at J, with 8 bases between the two ends. The CDR3 has 11 residues. Germline V gives CDR1 DFQATT, CDR2 SNEGSKA (reference sequence). CDR3 loop: CSAFRAYEQYF. CDR3 bases: TGCAGTGCCTTCCGGGCCTACGAGCAGTACTTC.

This clone appeared once. The rearrangement joins TRBV9 to TRBJ2-3; D is perhaps TRBD2 (5 bases). The CDR3 has 14 amino acids. Germline CDR1 is SGDLS and CDR2 is YYNGEE. Trimming left V 2 bases short and J 10 bases short, with 17 bases between. CDR3 in amino acids: CASSVSPASPPQYF. DNA for the CDR3: TGTGCCAGCAGCGTCTCCCCGGCTAGCCCCCCGCAGTATTTT.

The chain combines TRBV6-6 with TRBJ1-2; D perhaps matches TRBD1 (6 bases). The CDR3 is 14 residues long. Trimming removed 6 bases from V and 2 bases from J, with 13 bases in between. The germline V gene encodes CDR1 MNHNY and CDR2 SVGAGI (reference sequence). Written as DNA, the CDR3 is TGTGCCAGCAGCGCCGGGGGGCGAAACTATGGCTACACCTTC. This translates into CASSAGGRNYGYTF.

In its sample, this clone was seen a few times. The chain links TRBV7-9 to TRBJ2-5, with TRBD2 matching over 7 bases. This CDR3 comprises 16 residues. V was clipped by 5 bases and J by 4 bases; unmatched bases: 13. CDR1 SEHNR and CDR2 FQNEAQ come from the germline V gene (reference sequence). In nucleotides, the CDR3 is TGTGCCAGCAGCCGGGACTATAGGAGGCCCCGAGAGACCCAGTACTTC. Protein: CASSRDYRRPRETQYF.

The rearrangement joins TRBV20-1 to TRBJ1-2; D not certain. CDR1 DFQATT and CDR2 SNEGSKA come from the germline V gene (reference sequence). V was shortened by 6 bases and J by 1 base, with 6 bases between the two germline ends. The CDR3 loop spans 11 amino acids. CDR3 residues: CSAPGNYGYTF. The CDR3 DNA sequence: TGCAGTGCGCCGGGTAACTATGGCTACACCTTC.

This rearrangement joins TRBV6-1 to TRBJ2-7; 7 bases agree with TRBD1. This CDR3 region has 13 residues. The germline V gene has CDR1 MNHNS and CDR2 SASEGT. Trimming removed 6 bases from V and 4 bases from J; junction bases left unmatched: 6. The CDR3 spells CASSDRDRYEQYF. In DNA, the CDR3 is TGTGCCAGCAGCGACCGGGACAGATACGAGCAGTACTTC.

The rearrangement links TRBV6-1 to TRBJ1-1, with no clear D. Looked up from germline, CDR1 is MNHNS and CDR2 is SASEGT. The CDR3 is made up of 16 amino acids. V dropped 3 bases and J dropped 5 bases, with 19 bases sitting between them. The CDR3 DNA reads TGTGCCAGCAGTGATCGCGGTCGAGGGCCCCAAACTGAAGCTTTCTTT. Translating gives CASSDRGRGPQTEAFF.

The CDR3 bases are TGCGCCAGCAGCCTGAGTCTCAATGAGCAGTTCTTC. This encodes CASSLSLNEQFF. This chain connects TRBV5-1 to TRBJ2-1, with D uncertain. The germline CDR1 and CDR2 sequences are SGHRS and YFSETQ. V lost 4 bases to trimming and J lost 6 bases, with 8 bases between them. The CDR3 loop spans 12 amino acids. The whole variable domain, filled in from reference TRBV5-1 and TRBJ2-1, reads KAGVTQTPRYLIKTRGQQVTLSCSPISGHRSVSWYQQTPGQGLQFLFEYFSETQRNKGNFPGRFSGRQFSNSRSEMNVSTLELGDSALYLCASSLSLNEQFFGPGTRLTVL.

This chain connects TRBV27 to TRBJ2-1; 10 positions match TRBD2. The CDR3 has 15 residues. Unmatched junction bases numbered 8, after V lost 6 bases and J lost 6 bases. The germline V gene has CDR1 MNHEY and CDR2 SMNVEV (reference sequence). The CDR3 region is CASRPSGGAANEQFF. As DNA, the CDR3 is TGTGCCAGCAGACCCAGCGGGGGGGCCGCCAATGAGCAGTTCTTC.

This chain links TRBV7-9 with TRBJ2-6, with D possibly called TRBD1 or TRBD2 (5 bases each). The germline CDR1 and CDR2 sequences are SEHNR and FQNEAQ (reference sequence). The V gene lost 3 bases and the J gene lost 0 bases, with 12 bases spanning the gap. This CDR3 spans 17 amino acids. The CDR3 spells CASSFGTSTSGANVLTF. CDR3 DNA sequence: TGTGCCAGCAGCTTTGGGACCTCGACCTCTGGGGCCAACGTCCTGACTTTC. The full variable domain, in which reference TRBV7-9 and TRBJ2-6 provide the parts outside the CDR3, is DTGVSQNPRHKITKRGQNVTFRCDPISEHNRLYWYRQTLGQGPEFLTYFQNEAQLEKSRLLSDRFSAERPKGSFSTLEIQRTEQGDSAMYLCASSFGTSTSGANVLTFGAGSRLTVL.

V and J are TRBV19 and TRBJ2-7; 12 bases align to TRBD2. Germline V gene data show CDR1 as LNHDA and CDR2 as SQIVND (reference sequence). The CDR3 runs 15 residues. V trimming: 4 bases; J trimming: 2 bases; junction bases outside the gene matches: 3. CDR3 coding DNA: TGTGCCAGTAGTACCGGACTAGCGGGGACCTACGAGCAGTACTTC. As protein: CASSTGLAGTYEQYF.

The chain uses TRBV5-1 and TRBJ1-1; TRBD1 might be the D (6 bases). Trimming took 4 bases from V and 9 from J, leaving 10 bases between them. The CDR3 spans 11 residues. Germline-derived CDR1 and CDR2 are SGHRS and YFSETQ. The CDR3: CASSATGKAFF. The CDR3 DNA sequence: TGCGCCAGCAGCGCGACAGGCAAAGCTTTCTTT.

The genes are TRBV28 and TRBJ1-1; D gene uncertain. There are 15 residues in the CDR3. Germline V gives CDR1 MDHEN, CDR2 SYDVKM. Trimming took off 5 bases at V and 0 bases at J, with 13 bases between the two ends. CDR3 in amino acids: CASSKGTLMNTEAFF. CDR3 coding DNA: TGTGCCAGCAGTAAAGGTACTCTCATGAACACTGAAGCTTTCTTT.

The CDR3 reads CASSIGQGSSYEQYF. The CDR3, as DNA: TGTGCCAGCAGCATCGGACAGGGGAGCTCCTACGAGCAGTACTTC. The chain is built from TRBV7-6 and TRBJ2-7; 9 nucleotides line up with TRBD1. The V gene end was trimmed by 5 bases and the J gene end by 0 bases; junction bases not matched to a gene: 5. CDR3 length: 15 amino acids. Germline values: CDR1 SGHVS, CDR2 FNYEAQ.

V gene TRBV5-4 combines with J gene TRBJ2-5; weak D call: TRBD2 (5 bases). Germline loops: CDR1 SGHNT, CDR2 YYREEE (reference sequence). The V end lost 4 bases, the J end lost 4 bases, and 11 bases lay between the germline ends. The CDR3 extends over 13 amino acids. Here the CDR3 reads CASSPRAGETQYF. CDR3 in DNA: TGTGCCAGCAGCCCCCGGGCGGGAGAGACCCAGTACTTC. Using reference TRBV5-4 and TRBJ2-5 for the parts outside the CDR3, the full variable domain is ETGVTQSPTHLIKTRGQQVTLRCSSQSGHNTVSWYQQALGQGPQFIFQYYREEENGRGNFPPRFSGLQFPNYSSELNVNALELDDSALYLCASSPRAGETQYFGPGTRLLVL.

The chain joins TRBV7-2 to TRBJ2-1; D unclear. This CDR3 region has 13 residues. V was trimmed by 5 bases and J by 7 bases, leaving 12 bases between them. Germline V gene sequence: CDR1 SGHTA, CDR2 FQGNSA. CDR3 residues: CASSTRWGNEQFF. The CDR3 DNA reads TGTGCCAGCAGCACCAGGTGGGGTAATGAGCAGTTCTTC.

This rearrangement joins TRBV12-5 to TRBJ1-5, with TRBD1 identical over 8 bases. J lost 5 bases, V lost 5 bases, and 17 bases had no gene match. The CDR3 loop spans 18 amino acids. Germline assignment: CDR1 LGHNT and CDR2 FRNRAP. The CDR3 sequence is CASGLPGQVYGADQPQHF. In DNA, the CDR3 is TGTGCTAGTGGTCTTCCGGGACAGGTGTATGGGGCGGATCAGCCCCAGCATTTT.

CDR3 loop: CASSPNPGSNSPLHF. DNA of the CDR3: TGTGCCAGCAGCCCAAACCCGGGTTCCAATTCACCCCTCCACTTT. The V call is TRBV11-1, the J call TRBJ1-6; D is unclear. The CDR3 runs to 15 residues. Germline V gene data show CDR1 as SGHAT and CDR2 as FQDESV (reference sequence). V lost 5 bases and J lost 7, with 15 bases in between.

The chain couples TRBV18 to TRBJ2-5; tentatively, D is TRBD1 (5 bases). This CDR3 comprises 15 residues. The V end was cut by 2 bases, the J end by 2 bases, with 12 bases between. Germline CDR1 reads KGHSH; CDR2 reads LQKENI. As DNA, the CDR3 is TGTGCCAGCTCACCAACGAAGACAGTTCAAGAGACCCAGTACTTC. This codes for CASSPTKTVQETQYF. Complete variable domain (other parts from reference TRBV18 and TRBJ2-5): NAGVMQNPRHLVRRRGQEARLRCSPMKGHSHVYWYRQLPEEGLKFMVYLQKENIIDESGMPKERFSAEFPKEGPSILRIQQVVRGDSAAYFCASSPTKTVQETQYFGPGTRLLVL.

The chain recombines TRBV7-9 with TRBJ2-2, with unresolved D. CDR1 and CDR2 (germline): SEHNR, FQNEAQ (reference sequence). The CDR3 covers 15 residues. The V end was cut by 2 bases, the J end by 0 bases, with 7 bases between. The CDR3 loop is CASSLWDANTGELFF. The DNA of the CDR3 is TGTGCCAGCAGCTTATGGGATGCGAACACCGGGGAGCTGTTTTTT.

In this sample, this clone turned up a few times. The rearrangement joins TRBV7-9 to TRBJ2-7; a weak D match, TRBD1 (6 bases). CDR3 length: 13 amino acids. V lost 2 bases to trimming and J lost 6 bases, with 11 bases between them. The V gene's germline CDR1 is SEHNR and CDR2 FQNEAQ (reference sequence). The CDR3, as DNA: TGTGCCAGCAGCTTACAGGGGCTGGGCGAGCAGTACTTC. Translated, it gives CASSLQGLGEQYF.

The V and J genes are TRBV4-1 and TRBJ2-1, with 12 bases lining up with TRBD2. Germline lookup yields CDR1 MGHRA and CDR2 YSYEKL. With 3 bases clipped from V and 2 bases from J, the junction kept 17 bases outside the gene matches. This CDR3 region has 21 residues. The CDR3 nucleotides read TGCGCCAGCAGCCAGGGGAGGAGGACTAGCGGGGTCCCGGCGGCCTACAATGAGCAGTTCTTC. The encoded protein is CASSQGRRTSGVPAAYNEQFF.

This chain connects TRBV18 to TRBJ1-3; D gene ambiguous. CDR3 size: 13 residues. V lost 5 bases and J 0 bases, leaving 5 bases between the germline ends. In germline, CDR1 is KGHSH, CDR2 LQKENI. DNA for the CDR3: TGTGCCAGCTCATTAGGCTCTGGAAACACCATATATTTT. Translating gives CASSLGSGNTIYF.

The rearrangement links TRBV5-1 to TRBJ2-5; 7 nucleotides match TRBD2. This CDR3 is 13 amino acids long. The J segment lost 5 bases and the V segment lost 8 bases, leaving 9 bases of the junction unmatched. CDR1 SGHRS and CDR2 YFSETQ come from the germline V gene. The CDR3 here is CASGSGTTETQYF. DNA of the CDR3: TGCGCCAGTGGCTCCGGGACTACCGAGACCCAGTACTTC. The full variable domain, with the rest looked up from reference TRBV5-1 and TRBJ2-5, is KAGVTQTPRYLIKTRGQQVTLSCSPISGHRSVSWYQQTPGQGLQFLFEYFSETQRNKGNFPGRFSGRQFSNSRSEMNVSTLELGDSALYLCASGSGTTETQYFGPGTRLLVL.

The chain joins TRBV12-5 to TRBJ2-5; 7 positions agree with TRBD2. Germline V gene lookup returns CDR1 LGHNT and CDR2 FRNRAP. V was clipped by 1 base and J by 6 bases; unmatched bases: 17. The CDR3 has 18 amino acids. Here the CDR3 DNA reads TGTGCTAGTGGTTTGGCCCCTCGACTAGCAGACGGGGGGAAGACCCAGTACTTC. This gives the protein CASGLAPRLADGGKTQYF.

The V and J genes are TRBV7-3 and TRBJ1-1; D remains ambiguous. With 3 bases removed from V and 1 base from J, the gap between germline ends came to 12 bases. Germline CDR1 reads SGHTA; CDR2 reads FQGTGA. The length of the CDR3 is 15 residues. CDR3 sequence: CASSFGFGRNTEAFF. The CDR3 DNA reads as TGTGCCAGCAGCTTCGGGTTTGGAAGGAACACTGAAGCTTTCTTT.